One and the same sample provided the 20 T cell receptor beta chains below, sequenced in a study of blood T cell repertoires in COVID-19. Some clones are missing from TCRdb's copy, which holds only in-frame ones; the method was immunoSEQ multiplex PCR. The sample yields 300,000 to 350,000 clones, nearly 90% seen once. The sample consisted of peripheral blood. These receptors all come from a woman in her thirties or forties with COVID-19, enrolled during active disease.

The gene calls are TRBV24-1 and TRBJ2-2, with 10 bases matching TRBD1. The V segment lost 4 bases and the J segment 8 bases; nucleotides outside the gene matches: 9. There are 16 residues in the CDR3. Germline CDR1 KGHDR, CDR2 SFDVKD. The CDR3 DNA reads as TGTGCCACCAGTGACGCGGGACAGGGGAGTATTGGGGAGCTGTTTTTT. Its protein product is CATSDAGQGSIGELFF.

The gene calls are TRBV28 and TRBJ1-6, with 10 bases fitting TRBD1. V shed 4 bases and J 9 bases; nucleotides not matched to a gene: 9. The CDR3 loop spans 16 amino acids. The germline V gene encodes CDR1 MDHEN and CDR2 SYDVKM. CDR3 sequence reads: CASSSYRDRGSSPLHF. CDR3 nucleotide sequence: TGTGCCAGCAGTTCCTACCGGGACAGGGGTTCTTCACCCCTCCACTTT.

The chain joins TRBV20-1 to TRBJ2-3; 8 bases map to TRBD2. CDR3 size: 15 residues. Germline loops: CDR1 DFQATT, CDR2 SNEGSKA (reference sequence). The J segment lost 4 bases and the V segment lost 3 bases, leaving 9 bases of the junction unmatched. This CDR3 reads CSASGGGGMSDTQYF. As DNA, the CDR3 is TGCAGTGCTAGTGGCGGCGGGGGGATGTCAGATACGCAGTATTTT.

The table lists this clone with a count of one. The J gene is TRBJ2-3, the V gene TRBV7-8; 13 positions match TRBD2. The germline CDR1 and CDR2 sequences are SGHVS and FQNEAQ. The CDR3 length is 15 residues. The V and J ends lost 8 bases and 3 bases, in that order; junction bases with no gene match: 5. In DNA, the CDR3 is TGTGCCAGCGTTCGGACTAGCGGGAGAACAGATACGCAGTATTTT. Encoded protein: CASVRTSGRTDTQYF.

This clone was found a few times. The V call is TRBV27, the J call TRBJ1-6, with 8 nucleotides matching TRBD1. J was trimmed by 0 bases and V by 6 bases; bases with no gene match: 7. This CDR3 contains 17 residues. Germline CDR1 is MNHEY and CDR2 is SMNVEV (reference sequence). The CDR3 here is CASRWRQGSSYNSPLHF. The DNA for the CDR3 is TGTGCCAGCAGGTGGAGACAGGGGAGCTCCTATAATTCACCCCTCCACTTT.

As concerns this clone: The identical CDR3 is also encoded by other nucleotide sequences in the sample. The rearrangement links TRBV28 to TRBJ1-5; no definite D call. This CDR3 spans 15 amino acids. Germline assignment: CDR1 MDHEN and CDR2 SYDVKM. Trimming left V 2 bases short and J 3 bases short, with 11 bases between. The CDR3 region is CASSLPTGANQPQHF. The CDR3 coding sequence is TGTGCCAGCAGTTTACCGACGGGTGCCAATCAGCCCCAGCATTTT.

V is TRBV27 and J is TRBJ1-5; TRBD1 matches 8 bases. Germline V gives CDR1 MNHEY, CDR2 SMNVEV (reference sequence). This CDR3 is 16 amino acids long. The V and J ends lost 5 bases and 1 base, in that order; junction bases with no gene match: 7. The DNA of the CDR3 is TGTGCCAGCAGTGCACTATCAGGGGGCAGCAATCAGCCCCAGCATTTT. Protein product: CASSALSGGSNQPQHF.

Here the CDR3 reads CASSLDYSNQPQHF. CDR3 coding DNA: TGTGCCAGCAGTTTAGACTATAGCAATCAGCCCCAGCATTTT. The chain links TRBV27 to TRBJ1-5; D not resolved. CDR3 length: 14 amino acids. Trimming took 2 bases from V and 0 from J, leaving 5 bases between them. Germline lookup yields CDR1 MNHEY and CDR2 SMNVEV (reference sequence).

J is TRBJ1-6 and V is TRBV28; D possibly corresponds to TRBD1 (6 bases). CDR3 size: 15 residues. Germline assignment: CDR1 MDHEN and CDR2 SYDVKM. The V gene lost 5 bases and the J gene lost 7 bases, with 15 bases spanning the gap. CDR3 bases: TGTGCCAGCAGTCCAAGGACAGTAACGAATTCACCCCTCCACTTT. It yields the protein CASSPRTVTNSPLHF.

The V gene is TRBV6-5, the J gene TRBJ2-7, with D hard to call. The CDR3 runs 15 residues. The V and J ends lost 6 bases and 5 bases respectively, with 20 bases between them. Germline V gives CDR1 MNHEY, CDR2 SVGAGI. CDR3 region: CASSHPSGEVDEQYF. CDR3 DNA sequence: TGTGCCAGCAGCCACCCGTCCGGTGAGGTCGACGAGCAGTACTTC.

This clone appeared a single time. The chain carries TRBV12-5 and TRBJ1-2; perhaps TRBD1 as D (6 bases). With 5 bases removed from V and 8 bases from J, the gap between germline ends came to 15 bases. CDR3 length: 13 amino acids. Per the germline V gene, CDR1 is LGHNT and CDR2 is FRNRAP. Here the CDR3 DNA reads TGTGCTAGTGGTCCGGTAGGGGGTGGCGGCTACACCTTC. Amino acids: CASGPVGGGGYTF.

This clone was picked up a small number of times. Relative to the germline gene, one junction end is altered; a read error may explain this. J is TRBJ2-7 and V is TRBV15; a possible D gene is TRBD1 (6 bases). The CDR3 spans 15 residues. Germline V lookup: CDR1 LNHNV, CDR2 YYDKDF (reference sequence). CDR3 protein: CATSGDRPFAYEQYF. CDR3 bases: TGTGCCACCAGCGGAGACAGGCCTTTTGCCTACGAGCAGTACTTC.

The chain uses TRBV3-1 (or the pseudogene TRBV3-2) and TRBJ2-1; the match to TRBD2 covers 14 bases. The CDR3 extends over 16 amino acids. Germline-derived CDR1 and CDR2 are LGHDT and YNNKEL (reference sequence). V lost 3 bases and J lost 10; bases outside the gene matches: 8. The CDR3 loop reads CASSQAGTSGSREQFF. CDR3 DNA: TGTGCCAGCAGCCAGGCCGGGACTAGCGGGAGTCGGGAGCAGTTCTTC.

The chain is built from TRBV2 and TRBJ1-5, with 9 bases aligning to TRBD1. Germline-derived CDR1 and CDR2 are SNHLY and FYNNEI. The CDR3 length is 16 residues. Germline trimming cut 6 bases from V and 5 bases from J; bases unmatched to any gene: 11. For the CDR3, the DNA is TGTGCCAGCAGCCAAAATAAGGACAGGGGAGATCAGCCCCAGCATTTT. This gives the protein CASSQNKDRGDQPQHF.

The genes are TRBV19 and TRBJ1-3; possibly TRBD1 for D (6 bases). V was cut by 7 bases and J by 0 bases, with 16 bases left in between. The germline V gene has CDR1 LNHDA and CDR2 SQIVND (reference sequence). There are 16 residues in the CDR3. The CDR3 sequence: CASTEDSSSSGNTIYF. The CDR3 region has the DNA TGTGCCAGTACCGAGGACAGCTCTTCCTCTGGAAACACCATATATTTT.

The chain is built from TRBV5-4 and TRBJ2-1; D is unclear. The CDR3 loop spans 17 amino acids. V was shortened by 0 bases and J by 0 bases, with 13 bases between the two germline ends. Germline V gives CDR1 SGHNT, CDR2 YYREEE (reference sequence). The CDR3 region is CASSLELFVSSYNEQFF. In DNA form, the CDR3 reads TGTGCCAGCAGCTTGGAACTTTTCGTGAGCTCCTACAATGAGCAGTTCTTC.

To note about this clone: The identical CDR3 is also encoded by other nucleotide sequences in the sample. This chain uses TRBV18 with TRBJ2-7; TRBD1 might be the D (5 bases). V was pared by 6 bases and J by 3 bases, with 9 bases between. Germline V gives CDR1 KGHSH, CDR2 LQKENI. The CDR3 has 12 residues. CDR3 sequence: CASSLRDYEQYF. As DNA, the CDR3 is TGTGCCAGCTCCCTCAGGGACTACGAGCAGTACTTC.

The chain has TRBV27 and TRBJ1-4, with 9 positions matching TRBD1. Germline V gene sequence: CDR1 MNHEY, CDR2 SMNVEV (reference sequence). The CDR3 extends over 15 amino acids. Trimming cost V 5 bases and J 6 bases; bases outside gene matches: 7. The CDR3 protein is CASSLLRDRDEKLFF. The CDR3, as DNA: TGTGCCAGCAGTCTCCTACGGGACAGGGATGAAAAACTGTTTTTT.

This clone was found once. V and J are TRBV30 and TRBJ1-4; 9 nucleotides agree with TRBD1. V trimming: 1 base; J trimming: 6 bases; junction bases outside the gene matches: 18. The CDR3 sequence is 19 residues long. The germline gives CDR1 GTSNPN, CDR2 SVGIG (reference sequence). The CDR3 bases are TGTGCCTGGAGTGCGGCCGGGACAGGGAGGGAGGGCGATTATGAAAAACTGTTTTTT. It translates to CAWSAAGTGREGDYEKLFF. Complete variable domain (other parts from reference TRBV30 and TRBJ1-4): SQTIHQWPATLVQPVGSPLSLECTVEGTSNPNLYWYRQAAGRGLQLLFYSVGIGQISSEVPQNLSASRPQDRQFILSSKKLLLSDSGFYLCAWSAAGTGREGDYEKLFFGSGTQLSVL.

This chain joins TRBV19 and TRBJ1-1; TRBD1 matches at 10 bases. This CDR3 spans 16 amino acids. Trimming removed 3 bases from V and 5 bases from J; junction bases left unmatched: 9. CDR1 LNHDA and CDR2 SQIVND come from the germline V gene (reference sequence). The CDR3 sequence is CASSIGAWTGGTEAFF. CDR3 DNA sequence: TGTGCCAGTAGTATTGGGGCATGGACAGGGGGGACTGAAGCTTTCTTT.